The source of this T cell receptor beta chain is a study of T-cell memory formation after mild COVID-19. This clonotype occurred a few times. CDR1 and CDR2 from the germline V gene are SGHDT and YYEEEE. Deletions cut 7 bases from V and 0 bases from J, with 8 bases between. There are 13 residues in the CDR3. TCRdb reanalysed the 5' RACE reads using MiXCR and keeps one entry per CDR3 protein. The sample lists about 560,000 distinct CDR3 sequences, approximately 15% occurring once. The chain combines TRBV5-6 with TRBJ2-1; D is possibly TRBD2 (5 bases). The material sequenced was PBMCs or a T cell subset sorted from them (not recorded which). The clonotype was recovered from an adult woman who had mild COVID-19 (a few samples of this study predate the infection). Cell type and time point are not known. CDR3 DNA: TGTGCCAGCGCACGGGGCTCCTACAATGAGCAGTTCTTC. Protein sequence: CASARGSYNEQFF. Based on the CDR3 plus reference TRBV5-6 and TRBJ2-1, the full variable domain is DAGVTQSPTHLIKTRGQQVTLRCSPKSGHDTVSWYQQALGQGPQFIFQYYEEEERQRGNFPDRFSGHQFPNYSSELNVNALLLGDSALYLCASARGSYNEQFFGPGTRLTVL.